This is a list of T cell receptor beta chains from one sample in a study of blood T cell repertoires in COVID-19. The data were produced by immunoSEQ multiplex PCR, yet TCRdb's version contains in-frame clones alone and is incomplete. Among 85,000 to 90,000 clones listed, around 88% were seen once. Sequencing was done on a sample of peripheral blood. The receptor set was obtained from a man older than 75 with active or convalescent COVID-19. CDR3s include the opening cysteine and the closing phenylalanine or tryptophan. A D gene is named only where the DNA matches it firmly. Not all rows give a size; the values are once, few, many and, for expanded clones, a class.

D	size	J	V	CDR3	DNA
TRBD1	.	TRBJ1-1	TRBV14	CASSQGPGQGLTEAFF	TGTGCCAGCAGCCAAGGACCGGGACAGGGGTTAACTGAAGCTTTCTTT
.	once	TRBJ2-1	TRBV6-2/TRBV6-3	CASSDGLAWTGEQFF	TGTGCCAGCAGCGACGGGCTAGCGTGGACCGGTGAGCAGTTCTTC
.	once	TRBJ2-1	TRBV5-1	CASSLVAYSSYNEQFF	TGCGCCAGCAGCTTGGTGGCATACAGCTCCTACAATGAGCAGTTCTTC
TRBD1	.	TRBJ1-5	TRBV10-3	CAISQGQGNQPQHF	TGTGCCATCAGTCAAGGACAGGGTAACCAGCCCCAGCATTTT
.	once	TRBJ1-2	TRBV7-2	CASSHTGIYGYTF	TGTGCCAGCAGCCATACAGGGATCTATGGCTACACCTTC
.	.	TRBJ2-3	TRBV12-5	CASGLSGRTDTQYF	TGTGCTAGTGGTTTGTCAGGCCGCACAGATACGCAGTATTTT
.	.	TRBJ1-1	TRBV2	CASTPERAVKTEAFF	TGTGCCAGCACCCCCGAGCGGGCGGTGAAGACTGAAGCTTTCTTT
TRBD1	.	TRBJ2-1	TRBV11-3	CASSSRQGAFYEQFF	TGTGCCAGCAGCTCCAGACAGGGGGCATTCTATGAGCAGTTCTTC
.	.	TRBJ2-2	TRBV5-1	CASSLGSRTGELFF	TGCGCCAGCAGCTTGGGGAGTCGCACCGGGGAGCTGTTTTTT
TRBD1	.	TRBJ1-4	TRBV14	CASSLTTGHEKLFF	TGTGCCAGCAGCCTAACGACAGGGCATGAAAAACTGTTTTTT
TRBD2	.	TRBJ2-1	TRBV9	CASSAPSGRTDEQFF	TGTGCCAGCAGCGCACCTAGCGGGAGGACTGATGAGCAGTTCTTC
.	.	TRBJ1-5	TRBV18	CASSRGVEQPQHF	TGTGCCAGTTCGCGCGGAGTCGAGCAGCCCCAGCATTTT
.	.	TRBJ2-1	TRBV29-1	CSVDKGRHNEQFF	TGCAGCGTGGACAAGGGTAGGCACAATGAGCAGTTCTTC
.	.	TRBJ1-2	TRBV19	CASSTWGGLANYGYTF	TGTGCCAGTAGCACTTGGGGGGGGCTAGCTAACTATGGCTACACCTTC
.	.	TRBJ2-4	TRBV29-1	CSVEGHNIQYF	TGCAGCGTTGAGGGACATAACATTCAGTACTTC
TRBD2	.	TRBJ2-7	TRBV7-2	CASSQGSGGGGEQYF	TGTGCCAGCAGTCAGGGTAGCGGGGGCGGGGGCGAGCAGTACTTC
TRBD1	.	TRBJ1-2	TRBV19	CASSIRTGEGYGYTF	TGTGCCAGTAGTATCCGGACAGGGGAAGGCTATGGCTACACCTTC
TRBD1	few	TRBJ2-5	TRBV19	CASRKTGKLETQYF	TGTGCCAGTCGAAAGACAGGGAAATTAGAGACCCAGTACTTC
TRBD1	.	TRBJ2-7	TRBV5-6	CASSVPGQGSQQYF	TGTGCCAGCAGCGTCCCGGGACAGGGTTCTCAGCAGTACTTC
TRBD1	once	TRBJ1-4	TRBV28	CATRRGGQVGEKLFF	TGTGCCACCCGGAGGGGGGGACAGGTCGGGGAAAAACTGTTTTTT
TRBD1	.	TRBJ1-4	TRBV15	CATSRDIVQGSEKLFF	TGTGCCACCAGCAGAGATATTGTACAGGGGAGCGAAAAACTGTTTTTT
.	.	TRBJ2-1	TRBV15	CATSASVDEQFF	TGTGCCACCAGCGCGAGCGTCGATGAGCAGTTCTTC
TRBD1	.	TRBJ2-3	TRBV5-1	CASSPGQGPDTQYF	TGCGCCAGCAGCCCTGGACAGGGGCCAGATACGCAGTATTTT
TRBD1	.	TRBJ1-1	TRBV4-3	CASSQDLVGTGVNTEAFF	TGCGCCAGCAGCCAAGATTTGGTGGGGACAGGGGTGAACACTGAAGCTTTCTTT
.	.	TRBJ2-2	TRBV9	CASSLRRDWNTGELFF	TGTGCCAGCAGCTTACGACGGGACTGGAACACCGGGGAGCTGTTTTTT
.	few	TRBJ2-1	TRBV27	CASSPVSYNEQFF	TGTGCCAGCAGTCCAGTTTCCTACAATGAGCAGTTCTTC
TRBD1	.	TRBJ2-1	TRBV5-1	CASSETGLGEQFF	TGCGCCAGCAGCGAGACAGGGCTCGGTGAGCAGTTCTTC
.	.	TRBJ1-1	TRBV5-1	CASSLGSNTEAFF	TGCGCCAGCAGCTTGGGCAGTAACACTGAAGCTTTCTTT
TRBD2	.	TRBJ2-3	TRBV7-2	CASSPSGATDTQYF	TGTGCCAGCAGCCCTAGCGGGGCCACAGATACGCAGTATTTT
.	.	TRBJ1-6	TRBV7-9	CASSLSRSPLHF	TGTGCCAGCAGCTTATCCAGATCACCCCTCCACTTT
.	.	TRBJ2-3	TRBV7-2	CASSSPSTDTQYF	TGTGCCAGCAGCTCCCCGAGCACAGATACGCAGTATTTT
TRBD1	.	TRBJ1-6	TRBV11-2	CASSLVWTGNSPLHF	TGTGCCAGCAGCTTAGTGTGGACAGGGAATTCACCCCTCCACTTT
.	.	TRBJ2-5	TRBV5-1	CASGDGGIIGAQYF	TGCGCCAGCGGCGACGGAGGAATTATCGGGGCCCAGTACTTC
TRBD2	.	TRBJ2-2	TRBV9	CASRARLAGPGELFF	TGTGCCAGCAGAGCCCGACTAGCGGGACCCGGGGAGCTGTTTTTT
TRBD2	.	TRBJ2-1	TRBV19	CASSIGRSGRGNEQFF	TGTGCCAGTAGTATCGGTCGGAGCGGGAGGGGTAATGAGCAGTTCTTC
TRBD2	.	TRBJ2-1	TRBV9	CASSSRTSGSDEQFF	TGTGCCAGCAGCTCACGGACTAGCGGGAGTGATGAGCAGTTCTTC
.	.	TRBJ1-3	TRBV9	CASSVEGGSSGNTIYF	TGTGCCAGCAGCGTAGAAGGAGGGTCCTCTGGAAACACCATATATTTT
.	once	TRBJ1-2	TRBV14	CASSRQNYGYTF	TGTGCCAGCAGCCGACAGAACTATGGCTACACCTTC
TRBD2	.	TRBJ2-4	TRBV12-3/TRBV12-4	CASTTGGNIQYF	TGTGCCAGCACCACGGGGGGAAACATTCAGTACTTC
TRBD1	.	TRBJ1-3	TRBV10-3	CAIRQGAAGNTIYF	TGTGCCATCAGACAGGGGGCCGCTGGAAACACCATATATTTT
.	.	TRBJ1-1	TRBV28	CASSLGRLNTEAFF	TGTGCCAGCAGTTTAGGCAGGCTGAACACTGAAGCTTTCTTT
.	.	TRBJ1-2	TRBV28	CASSRTGSYYGYTF	TGTGCCAGCAGTCGAACAGGGAGCTACTATGGCTACACCTTC
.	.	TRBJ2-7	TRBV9	CASSGGDFSSYEQYF	TGTGCCAGCAGCGGAGGGGACTTTAGCTCCTACGAGCAGTACTTC
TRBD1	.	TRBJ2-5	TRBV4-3	CASSQGQGGETQYF	TGCGCCAGCAGCCAAGGACAGGGGGGGGAGACCCAGTACTTC
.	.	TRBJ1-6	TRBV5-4	CASSLDSLSPLHF	TGTGCCAGCAGCTTGGACTCCCTTTCACCCCTCCACTTT
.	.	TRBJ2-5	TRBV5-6	CASSQQGGETQYF	TGTGCCAGCAGCCAACAGGGTGGGGAGACCCAGTACTTC
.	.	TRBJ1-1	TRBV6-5	CASRRDITEAFF	TGTGCCAGCAGACGGGACATCACTGAAGCTTTCTTT
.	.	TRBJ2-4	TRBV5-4	CASSLDRGGYSIQYF	TGTGCCAGCAGCTTGGACAGGGGGGGGTACTCCATTCAGTACTTC
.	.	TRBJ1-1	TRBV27	CASSFPSREAFF	TGTGCCAGCAGTTTTCCGAGTAGAGAAGCTTTCTTT
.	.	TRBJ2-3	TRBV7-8	CASSPRYLADTQYF	TGTGCCAGCAGCCCTCGGTACTTGGCAGATACGCAGTATTTT
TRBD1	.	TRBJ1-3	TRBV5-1	CASSWTGVENTIYF	TGCGCCAGCAGCTGGACAGGGGTTGAAAACACCATATATTTT
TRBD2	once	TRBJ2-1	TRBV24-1	CATSDPTSGMGDEQFF	TGTGCCACCAGTGATCCCACTAGCGGGATGGGCGATGAGCAGTTCTTC
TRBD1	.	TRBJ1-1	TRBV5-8	CASSLDRVKAFF	TGTGCCAGCAGTCTGGACAGGGTGAAAGCTTTCTTT
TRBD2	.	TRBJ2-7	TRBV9	CASSVTGLAGPYEQYF	TGTGCCAGCAGCGTAACCGGACTAGCGGGCCCCTACGAGCAGTACTTC
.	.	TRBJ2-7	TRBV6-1	CASSEAGPLYEQYF	TGTGCCAGCAGTGAAGCCGGTCCACTATACGAGCAGTACTTC
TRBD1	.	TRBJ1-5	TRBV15	CATSRDRGGYSNQPQHF	TGTGCCACCAGCAGGGACAGGGGAGGGTATAGCAATCAGCCCCAGCATTTT
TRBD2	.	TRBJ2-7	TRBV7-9	CASSLAGGEQYF	TGTGCCAGCAGCCTAGCGGGAGGGGAGCAGTACTTC
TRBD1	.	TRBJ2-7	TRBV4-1	CASSQGQGIDEQYF	TGCGCCAGCAGCCAAGGACAGGGTATCGACGAGCAGTACTTC
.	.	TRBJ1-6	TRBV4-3	CASSQDRNSPLHF	TGCGCCAGCAGCCAAGATCGTAATTCACCCCTCCACTTT